This T cell receptor beta chain was found in a study of blood T cell repertoires in COVID-19 (TCRdb year 2020). Some background on the complete study: Collaborator samples came from the United States, Italy and Spain and covered acute and convalescent phases of COVID-19. Subjects who had been exposed to COVID-19, were actively infected with it, or had recovered from it provided the deeply sampled blood TCRbeta repertoires that made up the dataset. HLA class I and class II types, where available, came from metadata supplied by the sample provider rather than from assay-based typing. Nearly every sample came with metadata listing a de-identified subject ID, COVID-19 status, age in years and sex. Samples were obtained from the ongoing ImmuneRACE study (first 160 participants) and from over 1,000 subjects provided by 6 global collaborators. The material from the prospective study consisted of cDNA or gDNA derived from T cells, B-cell-depleted T cells, or PBMCs. The repertoires were released in a freely available public database intended as a resource for research on the immune response to SARS-CoV-2. The paper's findings and limits, for the study overall: Clinical and demographic metadata were provided uncurated, with the amount varying by source and participant.

TCRbeta CDR3 regions were amplified from genomic DNA by means of the immunoSEQ Assay, a bias-controlled multiplex PCR. From the authors' description of their analysis: Within the assay, amplification of reference gene primers was used to estimate how many nucleated cells each sample contained. To quantify the absolute abundance of each unique TCRbeta CDR3 rearrangement, sequence reads were collapsed and filtered. For each sample, productive Simpson clonality was calculated by taking the square root of Simpson's diversity index across productive rearrangements. The table comes from immuneACCESS by way of TCRdb, which keeps in-frame sequences with V and J called. Part of the clones is missing from these tables; in studies checked, under half for an unresolved V gene and the rest for unknown reasons. The V and J calls and clone size are taken from that table; D and trimming were inferred from the DNA. For this sample there are 120,000 to 150,000 clones; approximately 80% appear just once. Around 1.6% of the sample goes to the ten largest clones.

CDR3 length: 13 amino acids, cysteine to phenylalanine. The read is trimmed to its CDR3 DNA, 39 bases read in frame from base 1. Between the V and J ends, shortened by 8 bases and 8 bases respectively, the junction contains 18 bases. For CDR1 and CDR2, the germline V gene lists SQVTM and ANQGSEA. Comment on this clone: It has no known antigen specificity. No base quality values were provided; no much bigger clone lies one nucleotide off.

Participants in the prospective study were enrolled through a virtual design, were aged roughly 18 to 100 years, and lived in some 24 United States geographic areas. In the prospective study, cohorts were assigned on the basis of participant-reported clinical history obtained from a screening survey and a study questionnaire. Exposed participants had been in contact, within 2 weeks of entering the study, with a person who had a PCR-confirmed or clinician-diagnosed case of COVID-19. In the prospective study, whole blood, serum and a nasopharyngeal or oropharyngeal swab were collected from each participant by mobile phlebotomists. Prospective study participants could optionally give additional blood draws and questionnaires over a roughly two-month period. Before DNA extraction, prospective study blood samples were shipped either frozen or at room temperature.

The chain was built from TRBV29-1 and TRBJ1-4, with the D gene call left open. Sequencing used PBMCs or T cells enriched from blood (not recorded which). The receptor's source is a woman aged 18-29 years who had been exposed to COVID-19. CDR3 loop: CSCTGPEGEKLFF. The bases are TGCAGCTGCACCGGACCCGAGGGAGAAAAACTGTTTTTT. Here the CDR3 is joined to the reference TRBV29-1 and TRBJ1-4 genes, and the full variable domain is: SAVISQKPSRDICQRGTSLTIQCQVDSQVTMMFWYRQQPGQSLTLIATANQGSEATYESGFVIDKFPISRPNLTFSTLTVSNMSPEDSSIYLCSCTGPEGEKLFFGSGTQLSVL.